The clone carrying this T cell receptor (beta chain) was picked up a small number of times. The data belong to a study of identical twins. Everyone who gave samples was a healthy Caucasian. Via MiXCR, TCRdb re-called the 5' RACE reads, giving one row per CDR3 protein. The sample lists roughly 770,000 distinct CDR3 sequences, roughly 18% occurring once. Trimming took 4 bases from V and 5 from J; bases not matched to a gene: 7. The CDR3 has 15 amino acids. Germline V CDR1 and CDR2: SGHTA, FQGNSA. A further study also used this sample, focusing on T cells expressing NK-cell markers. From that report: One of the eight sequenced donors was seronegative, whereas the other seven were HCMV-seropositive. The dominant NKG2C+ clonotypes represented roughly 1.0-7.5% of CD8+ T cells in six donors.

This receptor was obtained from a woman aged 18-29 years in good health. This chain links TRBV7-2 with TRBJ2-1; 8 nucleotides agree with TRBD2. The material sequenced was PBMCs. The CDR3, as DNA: TGTGCCAGCAGCTACAGCGGGAGTTATAACAATGAGCAGTTCTTC. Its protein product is CASSYSGSYNNEQFF. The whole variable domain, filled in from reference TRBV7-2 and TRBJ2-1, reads GAGVSQSPSNKVTEKGKDVELRCDPISGHTALYWYRQSLGQGLEFLIYFQGNSAPDKSGLPSDRFSAERTGGSVSTLTIQRTQQEDSAVYLCASSYSGSYNNEQFFGPGTRLTVL.